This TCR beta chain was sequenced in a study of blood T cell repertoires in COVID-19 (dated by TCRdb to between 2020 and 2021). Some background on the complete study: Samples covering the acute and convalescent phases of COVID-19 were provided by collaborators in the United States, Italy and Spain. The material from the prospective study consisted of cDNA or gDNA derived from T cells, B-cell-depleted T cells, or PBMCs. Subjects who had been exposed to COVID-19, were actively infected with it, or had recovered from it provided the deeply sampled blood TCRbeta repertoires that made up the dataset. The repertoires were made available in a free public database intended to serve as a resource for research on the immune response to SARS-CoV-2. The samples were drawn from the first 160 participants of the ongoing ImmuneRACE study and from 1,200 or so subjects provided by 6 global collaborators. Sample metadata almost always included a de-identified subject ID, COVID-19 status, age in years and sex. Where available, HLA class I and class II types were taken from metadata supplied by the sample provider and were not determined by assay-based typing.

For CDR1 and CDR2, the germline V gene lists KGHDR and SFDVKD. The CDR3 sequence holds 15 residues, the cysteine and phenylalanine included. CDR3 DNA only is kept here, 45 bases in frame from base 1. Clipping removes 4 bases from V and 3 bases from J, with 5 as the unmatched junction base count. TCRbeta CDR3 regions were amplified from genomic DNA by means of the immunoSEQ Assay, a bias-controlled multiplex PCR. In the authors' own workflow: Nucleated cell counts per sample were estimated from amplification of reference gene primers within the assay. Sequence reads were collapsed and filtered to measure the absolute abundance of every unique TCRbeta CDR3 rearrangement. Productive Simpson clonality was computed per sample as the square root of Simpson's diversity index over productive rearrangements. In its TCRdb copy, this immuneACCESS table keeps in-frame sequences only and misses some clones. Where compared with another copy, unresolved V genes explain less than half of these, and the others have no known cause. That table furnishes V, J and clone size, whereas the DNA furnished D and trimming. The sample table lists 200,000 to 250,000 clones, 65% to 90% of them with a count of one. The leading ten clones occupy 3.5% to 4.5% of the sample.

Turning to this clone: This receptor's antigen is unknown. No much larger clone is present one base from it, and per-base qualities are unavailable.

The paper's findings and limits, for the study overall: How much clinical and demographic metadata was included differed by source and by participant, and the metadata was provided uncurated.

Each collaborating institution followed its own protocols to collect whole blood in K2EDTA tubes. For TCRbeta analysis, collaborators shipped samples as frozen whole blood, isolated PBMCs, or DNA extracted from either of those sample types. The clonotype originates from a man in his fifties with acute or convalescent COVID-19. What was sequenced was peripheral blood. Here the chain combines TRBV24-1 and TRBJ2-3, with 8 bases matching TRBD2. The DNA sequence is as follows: TGTGCCACCAGTGAGGGGACGGGAGGGACAGATACGCAGTATTTT. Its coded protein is CATSEGTGGTDTQYF.